This T cell receptor beta chain was sequenced during a study of blood T cell repertoires in COVID-19. J gave up 4 bases and V 1 base, and 5 bases lay outside the gene matches. Germline V gene sequence: CDR1 SGHKS, CDR2 YYEKEE (reference sequence). CDR3 length: 16 amino acids. Under the authors' procedure: Reference gene primer amplification yielded estimated nucleated cell counts. Using immunoSEQ multiplex PCR, the repertoire was profiled, and TCRdb retains in-frame clones only, with some absent. That table gives V, J and clone size, and the DNA gave D and trimming. The table records approximately 170,000 clones, 88% of them present only once.

The clonotype comes from a man aged 55 to 70 with acute or convalescent COVID-19. Sequenced sample: peripheral blood. The rearrangement joins TRBV5-5 to TRBJ2-2, with TRBD2 identical over 9 bases. The CDR3 spells CASSLYSGSVTGELFF. The CDR3 DNA is TGTGCCAGCAGCTTGTATAGCGGGAGTGTCACCGGGGAGCTGTTTTTT.